This T cell receptor beta chain comes out of a study of a mutant IDH1 vaccine in newly diagnosed glioma. Assay used: immunoSEQ multiplex PCR; TCRdb lists only in-frame clones, some missing. The sample lists roughly 70,000 clones, 86% occurring once. Regarding time point: baseline, week 1 (first vaccination visit). Treatment meaning: pre-vaccination baseline after standard-of-care therapy. V lost 0 bases to trimming and J lost 1 base, with 8 bases between them. Germline CDR1 LNHNV, CDR2 YYDKDF (reference sequence). There are 15 residues in the CDR3. The genes are TRBV15 and TRBJ2-3; no clear D gene. The receptor was isolated from a man younger than 45 with glioma. The input for sequencing was PBMCs, taken from a glioma patient treated with radiotherapy, temozolomide or both. The CDR3 coding sequence is TGTGCCACCAGCAGAGACCAGGTTGGCACAGATACGCAGTATTTT. Protein: CATSRDQVGTDTQYF.